This entry features one T cell receptor beta chain sequence. The antigen is not known. The data originate from a study of cytomegalovirus exposure and HLA in healthy donors. Study-level points and caveats: There were over 150 TCR beta chains listed as cytomegalovirus-associated.

J lost 4 bases, V lost 5 bases, and 8 bases had no gene match. The CDR3 length is 15 residues. Germline assignment: CDR1 MDHEN and CDR2 SYDVKM. Vbeta (60) and Jbeta (13) primers were used in the PCR. TCRdb's table, derived via immunoSEQ multiplex PCR, lists solely in-frame clones and lacks some. Of under 150,000 clones listed, 73% are singletons. Sequencing was carried out using PBMCs. This sequence joins TRBV28 and TRBJ2-7, with 10 positions matching TRBD1. The TCR comes from a human donor in good health. CDR3 in amino acids: CASSGRDRGRYEQYF. CDR3 bases: TGTGCCAGCAGTGGCCGGGACAGGGGTCGGTACGAGCAGTACTTC.